One sample yielded the 27 T cell receptor beta chains listed below, sequenced in a study of coeliac disease. Findings and caveats of the study: In active celiac disease, intraepithelial and lamina propria TRB and TRG repertoires were less clonal than controls.

TCRdb's copy holds only in-frame clones and misses some; the assay was immunoSEQ multiplex PCR. The table lists 3,500 to 4,000 clones, roughly 68% of them singletons. These TCRs' antigens remain unknown. Sequenced material: intraepithelial lymphocytes from the gut. These receptors originate from a woman aged 60 to 75 with active celiac disease.

The chain couples TRBV7-9 to TRBJ2-3; TRBD2 matches 12 bases. CDR1 is SEHNR and CDR2 is FQNEAQ in the germline V gene (reference sequence). The V gene end was trimmed by 2 bases and the J gene end by 4 bases; junction bases not matched to a gene: 4. The CDR3 is 16 residues long. In nucleotides, the CDR3 is TGTGCCAGCAGCTTAAGGACTAGCGGGGAATCAGATACGCAGTATTTT. Protein product: CASSLRTSGESDTQYF. Complete variable domain (other parts from reference TRBV7-9 and TRBJ2-3): DTGVSQNPRHKITKRGQNVTFRCDPISEHNRLYWYRQTLGQGPEFLTYFQNEAQLEKSRLLSDRFSAERPKGSFSTLEIQRTEQGDSAMYLCASSLRTSGESDTQYFGPGTRLTVL.

The V gene is TRBV28, the J gene TRBJ2-7; 8 nucleotides agree with TRBD2. Germline-derived CDR1 and CDR2 are MDHEN and SYDVKM. Trimming cost V 4 bases and J 3 bases; bases outside gene matches: 8. The CDR3 has 15 amino acids. CDR3 DNA sequence: TGTGCCAGCAGTTCTCACGGGGGGGGCTACTACGAGCAGTACTTC. This translates into CASSSHGGGYYEQYF. Full variable domain (rest looked up from reference TRBV28 and TRBJ2-7): DVKVTQSSRYLVKRTGEKVFLECVQDMDHENMFWYRQDPGLGLRLIYFSYDVKMKEKGDIPEGYSVSREKKERFSLILESASTNQTSMYLCASSSHGGGYYEQYFGPGTRLTVT.

The rearrangement uses TRBV11-1 and TRBJ2-5; 8 bases map to TRBD2. This CDR3 contains 14 residues. Unmatched junction bases numbered 3, after V lost 1 base and J lost 5 bases. The germline gives CDR1 SGHAT, CDR2 FQDESV (reference sequence). The CDR3 DNA reads as TGTGCCAGCAGCTTAGGGCCTAGCGGGGAGACCCAGTACTTC. It translates to CASSLGPSGETQYF.

The chain uses TRBV6-5 and TRBJ1-1; 8 nucleotides align to TRBD1. Germline lookup yields CDR1 MNHEY and CDR2 SVGAGI. The CDR3 extends over 12 amino acids. With V trimmed by 2 bases and J by 8 bases, 1 base remained unmatched. CDR3 bases: TGTGCCAGCAGTTACGGACAGGGCGAAGCTTTCTTT. It yields the protein CASSYGQGEAFF.

The V call is TRBV15, the J call TRBJ2-5, with D possibly TRBD1 on 6 matching bases. The CDR3 is 14 amino acids. Germline V gene data show CDR1 as LNHNV and CDR2 as YYDKDF (reference sequence). The ends were cut back, 4 bases at V and 5 bases at J, with 14 bases in the middle. In DNA, the CDR3 is TGTGCCACCAGCACAACTACAGGGTTGGAGACCCAGTACTTC. Its protein is CATSTTTGLETQYF.

V and J are TRBV7-9 and TRBJ1-2, with D perhaps TRBD1 (5 bases). Germline loops: CDR1 SEHNR, CDR2 FQNEAQ (reference sequence). With 1 base removed from V and 4 bases from J, the gap between germline ends came to 16 bases. CDR3 length: 16 residues. As DNA, the CDR3 is TGTGCCAGCAGCTTAGGGTACGGGGGGGGATCCTATGGCTACACCTTC. This gives the protein CASSLGYGGGSYGYTF.

J is TRBJ1-4 and V is TRBV4-1; the D gene is possibly TRBD1 (6 bases). CDR3 length: 13 amino acids. Germline V gives CDR1 MGHRA, CDR2 YSYEKL. V shed 2 bases and J shed 10 bases, with 11 bases lying between them. The CDR3 loop is CASSQTGSRKLFF. The CDR3 DNA is TGCGCCAGCAGCCAAACAGGGTCTAGAAAACTGTTTTTT.

This clone was recorded a few times. The CDR3 bases are TGTGCCAGCACCAAAAGCGGGGTCTTTGGAAACACCATATATTTT. Translated: CASTKSGVFGNTIYF. This chain connects TRBV6-5 to TRBJ1-3, with D hard to call. Germline CDR1 MNHEY, CDR2 SVGAGI. V lost 7 bases to trimming and J lost 3 bases, with 16 bases between them. The CDR3 length is 15 residues.

The chain has TRBV7-2 and TRBJ2-7; perhaps TRBD2 as D (6 bases). Germline CDR1 reads SGHTA; CDR2 reads FQGNSA. The V end was cut by 4 bases, the J end by 7 bases, with 23 bases between. The CDR3 has 16 residues. This CDR3 is CASSYEPGITGEEQYF. For the CDR3, the DNA is TGTGCCAGCAGCTATGAGCCTGGCATTACGGGGGAAGAGCAGTACTTC. The whole variable domain, remainder taken from reference TRBV7-2 and TRBJ2-7, is GAGVSQSPSNKVTEKGKDVELRCDPISGHTALYWYRQSLGQGLEFLIYFQGNSAPDKSGLPSDRFSAERTGGSVSTLTIQRTQQEDSAVYLCASSYEPGITGEEQYFGPGTRLTVT.

V gene TRBV30 combines with J gene TRBJ1-2, with D perhaps matching TRBD1 (5 bases). The CDR3 is made up of 13 amino acids. Per germline, CDR1 GTSNPN and CDR2 SVGIG (reference sequence). V lost 1 base and J 3 bases, leaving 9 bases between the germline ends. The CDR3 nucleotides read TGTGCCTGGAGTGGCAGGGTGCACTATGGCTACACCTTC. It yields the protein CAWSGRVHYGYTF. Supplemented by reference TRBV30 and TRBJ1-2, the full variable domain reads SQTIHQWPATLVQPVGSPLSLECTVEGTSNPNLYWYRQAAGRGLQLLFYSVGIGQISSEVPQNLSASRPQDRQFILSSKKLLLSDSGFYLCAWSGRVHYGYTFGSGTRLTVV.

This chain connects TRBV6-5 to TRBJ1-2; D not certain. Germline CDR1 MNHEY, CDR2 SVGAGI. CDR3 size: 15 residues. Trimming removed 6 bases from V and 3 bases from J, with 17 bases in between. The CDR3 DNA is TGTGCCAGCAGACTAGACCCCGGGAGTCACTATGGCTACACCTTC. Protein sequence: CASRLDPGSHYGYTF.

This chain connects TRBV4-1 to TRBJ2-5, with TRBD1 matching 9 bases. The J call may be mistaken, given a closer DNA end match to TRBJ2-7. Germline loops: CDR1 MGHRA, CDR2 YSYEKL. The CDR3 length is 15 residues. As DNA, the CDR3 is TGCGCCAGCAGCCAAGAAGGGGACAGGGTCTACGAGCAGTACTTC. This sequence encodes CASSQEGDRVYEQYF.

This clone is categorized as medium-sized. This chain connects TRBV7-2 to TRBJ1-2; D gene ambiguous. CDR3 size: 14 residues. Germline V gives CDR1 SGHTA, CDR2 FQGNSA. V lost 5 bases to trimming and J lost 8 bases, with 18 bases between them. The CDR3 protein is CASSPRTFRGGYTF. The CDR3 coding sequence is TGTGCCAGCAGCCCTAGGACTTTCCGTGGGGGCTACACCTTC.

This clone was seen just once. V and J are TRBV5-1 and TRBJ2-2, with D possibly TRBD1 on 5 matching bases. The CDR3 runs 16 residues. Germline V gene sequence: CDR1 SGHRS, CDR2 YFSETQ. Trimming removed 0 bases at V and 3 bases at J, with 12 bases between. CDR3 residues: CASSLEGDGYTGELFF. Here the CDR3 DNA reads TGCGCCAGCAGCTTGGAAGGGGATGGTTACACCGGGGAGCTGTTTTTT.

This chain links TRBV25-1 with TRBJ1-2; TRBD1 aligns across 7 bases. The ends lost 2 bases at V and 1 base at J; junction bases unmatched: 7. The CDR3 is 16 residues long. Germline CDR1 is MGHDK and CDR2 is SYGVNS. Here the CDR3 reads CASSEGTAYLNYGYTF. The DNA for the CDR3 is TGTGCCAGCAGTGAAGGGACAGCCTACCTTAACTATGGCTACACCTTC.

The rearrangement links TRBV19 to TRBJ2-2, with TRBD2 matching 10 bases. CDR1 LNHDA and CDR2 SQIVND come from the germline V gene (reference sequence). The CDR3 covers 16 residues. With V trimmed by 5 bases and J by 2 bases, 5 bases remained unmatched. CDR3 nucleotide sequence: TGTGCCAGTAGTCTACTAGCGGGGCTAAACACCGGGGAGCTGTTTTTT. It yields the protein CASSLLAGLNTGELFF.

This chain connects TRBV5-8 to TRBJ1-2, with 10 bases matching TRBD1. The CDR3 has 16 residues. Germline loops: CDR1 SGHTS, CDR2 YDEGEE. Trimming removed 0 bases from V and 8 bases from J; junction bases left unmatched: 10. The CDR3 loop is CASSLVQPTGGKGYTF. The DNA for the CDR3 is TGTGCCAGCAGCTTGGTGCAGCCGACAGGGGGCAAAGGCTACACCTTC.

This clone was counted only a few times. The chain couples TRBV6-6 to TRBJ2-7; 7 bases line up with TRBD1. The V gene end was trimmed by 2 bases and the J gene end by 2 bases; junction bases not matched to a gene: 3. This CDR3 is 14 amino acids long. Germline V gives CDR1 MNHNY, CDR2 SVGAGI (reference sequence). CDR3 residues: CASSYGDSTYEQYF. DNA for the CDR3: TGTGCCAGCAGTTACGGGGACAGCACCTACGAGCAGTACTTC.

This sequence joins TRBV30 and TRBJ1-2, with 9 bases fitting TRBD1. Trimming cost V 1 base and J 3 bases; bases outside gene matches: 6. This CDR3 is 15 amino acids long. The germline V gene encodes CDR1 GTSNPN and CDR2 SVGIG (reference sequence). CDR3 region: CAWSEQGAAYYGYTF. The CDR3 nucleotides are TGTGCCTGGAGTGAACAGGGGGCGGCCTACTATGGCTACACCTTC.

A few counts support this clone. This rearrangement joins TRBV11-2 to TRBJ2-7; the D is unclear. The CDR3 consists of 12 residues. V was pared by 1 base and J by 9 bases, with 10 bases between. The germline gives CDR1 SGHAT, CDR2 FQNNGV. The CDR3 is CASSLGAFGQYF. CDR3 bases: TGTGCCAGCAGCTTAGGCGCCTTCGGGCAGTACTTC.

V and J are TRBV19 and TRBJ1-1; D call uncertain. Germline values: CDR1 LNHDA, CDR2 SQIVND (reference sequence). Trimming took off 3 bases at V and 1 base at J, with 6 bases between the two ends. There are 13 residues in the CDR3. The DNA of the CDR3 is TGTGCCAGTAGTATCGGGAGGAACACTGAAGCTTTCTTT. Amino acids: CASSIGRNTEAFF.

V usage is TRBV5-4 and J usage is TRBJ1-2; 8 nucleotides line up with TRBD1. CDR1 and CDR2 from the germline V gene are SGHNT and YYREEE (reference sequence). V shed 4 bases, J shed 3 bases, and the junction held 11 bases outside the gene matches. The CDR3 covers 16 residues. This CDR3 is CASSVPPGGLDYGYTF. For the CDR3, the DNA is TGTGCCAGCAGCGTACCTCCAGGGGGCTTGGACTATGGCTACACCTTC. Supplemented by reference TRBV5-4 and TRBJ1-2, the full variable domain reads ETGVTQSPTHLIKTRGQQVTLRCSSQSGHNTVSWYQQALGQGPQFIFQYYREEENGRGNFPPRFSGLQFPNYSSELNVNALELDDSALYLCASSVPPGGLDYGYTFGSGTRLTVV.

The chain carries TRBV29-1 and TRBJ2-3; D perhaps matches TRBD2 (6 bases). The CDR3 spans 13 residues. V gave up 4 bases and J gave up 6 bases, with 14 bases separating them. Germline CDR1 SQVTM, CDR2 ANQGSEA. CDR3 residues: CSVAVGGLDTQYF. For the CDR3, the DNA is TGCAGCGTTGCCGTGGGAGGTCTGGATACGCAGTATTTT.

This sequence joins TRBV7-2 and TRBJ2-2; unclear D gene. V lost 5 bases and J lost 4, with 11 bases in between. This CDR3 region has 14 residues. Germline V CDR1 and CDR2: SGHTA, FQGNSA. CDR3 bases: TGTGCCAGCAGCCCTCCAGGAAGCACCGGGGAGCTGTTTTTT. This translates into CASSPPGSTGELFF.

V gene TRBV5-4 combines with J gene TRBJ1-1; TRBD1 agrees at 8 bases. There are 16 residues in the CDR3. Trimming at V came to 3 bases and at J to 4 bases, leaving 11 bases not matched to a gene. The germline V gene has CDR1 SGHNT and CDR2 YYREEE (reference sequence). In DNA form, the CDR3 reads TGTGCCAGCAGCTCGGGCAGGGGGCGCGGGATCACTGAAGCTTTCTTT. Protein: CASSSGRGRGITEAFF.

The chain joins TRBV11-2 to TRBJ2-1; 10 bases line up with TRBD1. Unmatched junction bases numbered 9, after V lost 5 bases and J lost 5 bases. This CDR3 has 16 amino acids. CDR1 and CDR2 (germline): SGHAT, FQNNGV. CDR3 nucleotides: TGTGCCAGCAGCCGACGCAGGACAGGGGGGAACAATGAGCAGTTCTTC. Amino acid sequence: CASSRRRTGGNNEQFF.

The rearrangement uses TRBV18 and TRBJ2-6; a weak D match, TRBD1 (6 bases). The V gene lost 6 bases and the J gene lost 0 bases, with 12 bases spanning the gap. This CDR3 has 16 residues. Germline assignment: CDR1 KGHSH and CDR2 LQKENI. The chain's CDR3 is CASSPGGSSGANVLTF. In DNA form, the CDR3 reads TGTGCCAGCTCCCCTGGGGGCAGCTCTGGGGCCAACGTCCTGACTTTC.